This T cell receptor beta chain derives from a study of T cell changes during pregnancy in multiple sclerosis. The germline gives CDR1 KGHSH, CDR2 LQKENI. V lost 4 bases, J lost 2 bases, and 14 bases lay in between. This CDR3 is 15 amino acids long. Profiling relied on immunoSEQ multiplex PCR, and the TCRdb table lists in-frame clones only, not all of them. Of more than 45,000 clones in the sample, approximately 90% are singletons; the top ten hold over 0.55%. The specimen comprised CD4+ T cells from peripheral blood mononuclear cells, sampled after pregnancy. This sequence was found in a female donor with multiple sclerosis, enrolled in a pregnancy study. The V call is TRBV18, the J call TRBJ1-2; D is undetermined. The CDR3 coding sequence is TGTGCCAGCTCACTAACAACAGAGTCAAACTATGGCTACACCTTC. It translates to CASSLTTESNYGYTF.